The next 6 T cell receptor beta chains were all read from a single sample in a study of early T cells in non-severe SARS-CoV-2 infection. TCRdb redid the calling of the 5' RACE reads with MiXCR, one entry per CDR3 protein. Among 35,000 to 50,000 distinct CDR3 sequences listed, around 6% were seen once. Sequencing was performed on whole blood, taken at baseline. The origin of the receptors is an adult who was a healthcare worker with PCR-confirmed SARS-CoV-2 infection or an uninfected control (not recorded which).

This clonotype was detected ten times or more. The chain carries TRBV6-6 and TRBJ1-5; D is ambiguous. Trimming stripped 5 bases from V and 3 bases from J, with 8 bases between. CDR3 length equals 13 residues. The germline V gene has CDR1 MNHNY and CDR2 SVGAGI (reference sequence). As DNA, the CDR3 is TGTGCCAGCAGTATCTCTTACAATCAGCCCCAGCATTTT. It encodes CASSISYNQPQHF.

Many counts were recorded for this clonotype. V usage is TRBV19 and J usage is TRBJ2-2; D uncertain. This CDR3 has 13 amino acids. The V gene lost 5 bases and the J gene lost 9 bases, with 13 bases spanning the gap. Germline CDR1 is LNHDA and CDR2 is SQIVND (reference sequence). The CDR3, as DNA: TGTGCCAGTAGTCCCCGATCCCCCCGGGAGCTGTTTTTT. It yields the protein CASSPRSPRELFF.

The sample holds many counts of this clonotype. The chain links TRBV10-2 to TRBJ2-7; D is unclear. The length of the CDR3 is 10 residues. V was shortened by 2 bases and J by 7 bases, with 3 bases between the two germline ends. Per the germline V gene, CDR1 is WSHSY and CDR2 is SAAADI. CDR3 sequence (DNA): TGCGCCAGCAGTGAGCGAGAGCAGTACTTC. It codes for CASSEREQYF.

This clonotype was recorded many times. V is TRBV4-3 and J is TRBJ2-3; D perhaps matches TRBD2 (6 bases). V was pared by 0 bases and J by 4 bases, with 8 bases between. This CDR3 has 14 residues. The germline CDR1 and CDR2 sequences are LGHNA and YSLEER. The CDR3 bases are TGCGCCAGCAGCCAAGATTCGGGGGCAGATACGCAGTATTTT. Its translation is CASSQDSGADTQYF.

This clonotype was recorded many times. This chain links TRBV7-9 with TRBJ2-3, with TRBD1 matching over 9 bases. The V and J ends lost 5 bases and 6 bases, in that order; junction bases with no gene match: 9. Germline CDR1 reads SEHNR; CDR2 reads FQNEAQ (reference sequence). There are 15 residues in the CDR3. The CDR3 reads CASSPGTGSFDTQYF. DNA for the CDR3: TGTGCCAGCAGCCCCGGGACAGGGAGTTTCGATACGCAGTATTTT.

This clonotype was observed many times. The chain uses TRBV12-3 or TRBV12-4 and TRBJ2-3; D gene uncertain. This CDR3 region has 12 residues. V lost 6 bases, J lost 4 bases, and 8 bases lay in between. DNA of the CDR3: TGTGCCAGCAGCACCTCGCCAGATACGCAGTATTTT. Its translation is CASSTSPDTQYF.